In its sample, the clone carrying this T cell receptor (beta chain) ranks as medium-sized. The entry originates in a study of immune characterization of retroperitoneal liposarcoma. TCRdb re-called the PCR reads with MiXCR, one entry per CDR3 protein. The sample holds some 1,700 distinct CDR3 sequences, approximately 40% seen once. CDR3 length: 15 amino acids. V lost 1 base and J lost 1, with 9 bases in between. Germline-derived CDR1 and CDR2 are SGHTA and FQGNSA. The source is a female donor with retroperitoneal liposarcoma. The chain is built from TRBV7-2 and TRBJ2-3, with a possible D match to TRBD2 (5 bases). The sample consisted of tumor tissue. CDR3 in DNA: TGTGCCAGCAGCTTAGACAGCGGAGGCACAGATACGCAGTATTTT. It translates to CASSLDSGGTDTQYF.